This T cell receptor (beta chain) was retrieved from a study of CD8+CD57+ T cells in acquired aplastic anemia. Study information: Sorting CD4+ and CD8+ cells gave DNA averaging approximately 3 ug.

Sequencing involved patients with CD8+CD57+ cell expansion previously shown by flow cytometry. Details on this clonotype: Its antigen is unidentified.

Overall study results and limits: Shared by patients and controls, around 27 CD8+ CDR3s were abundant in patients.

The V and J ends lost 5 bases and 7 bases respectively, with 23 bases between them. The germline V gene has CDR1 MRHNA and CDR2 SNTAGT. The CDR3 contains 16 residues. Template material for TCR beta VDJ and CDR3 profiling consisted of genomic DNA. TCRdb reanalysed the reads using MiXCR and keeps one entry per CDR3 protein. There are about 160,000 distinct CDR3 sequences in the sample; about two thirds occur only once, and 35% to 60% lies in the top ten. The sample consisted of sorted CD4+, CD8+, or CD8+CD57+ T cells (not recorded which) from PBMCs. This receptor was identified in a human donor with aplastic anemia. The chain recombines TRBV6-4 with TRBJ1-2; D remains ambiguous. CDR3 loop: CASSQASGQPSGGYTF. As DNA, the CDR3 is TGTGCCAGCAGTCAGGCCTCCGGGCAGCCGTCTGGTGGCTACACCTTC.